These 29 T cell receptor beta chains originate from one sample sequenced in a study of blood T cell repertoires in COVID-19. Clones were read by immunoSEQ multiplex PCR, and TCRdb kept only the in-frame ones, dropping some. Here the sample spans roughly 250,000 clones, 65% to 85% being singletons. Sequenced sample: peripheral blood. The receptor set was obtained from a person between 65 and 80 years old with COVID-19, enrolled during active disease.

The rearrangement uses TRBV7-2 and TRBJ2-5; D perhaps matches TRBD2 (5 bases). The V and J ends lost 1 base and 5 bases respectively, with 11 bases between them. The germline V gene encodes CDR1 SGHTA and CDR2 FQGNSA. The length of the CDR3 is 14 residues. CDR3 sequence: CASSLVLASETQYF. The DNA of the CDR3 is TGTGCCAGCAGCTTAGTGCTAGCATCGGAGACCCAGTACTTC.

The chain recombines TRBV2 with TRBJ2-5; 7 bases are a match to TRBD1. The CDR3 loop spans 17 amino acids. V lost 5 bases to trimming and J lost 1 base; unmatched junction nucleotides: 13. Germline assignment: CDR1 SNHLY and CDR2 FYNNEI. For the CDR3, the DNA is TGTGCCAGCAGTAGACGGACAGGCGACGCCATCCAAGAGACCCAGTACTTC. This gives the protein CASSRRTGDAIQETQYF.

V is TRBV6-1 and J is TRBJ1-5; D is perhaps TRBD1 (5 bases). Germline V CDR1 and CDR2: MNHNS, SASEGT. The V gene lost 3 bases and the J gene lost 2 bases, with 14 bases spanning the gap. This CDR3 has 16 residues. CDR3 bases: TGTGCCAGCAGTGAGGCGGGACCCGGGCGCAATCAGCCCCAGCATTTT. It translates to CASSEAGPGRNQPQHF.

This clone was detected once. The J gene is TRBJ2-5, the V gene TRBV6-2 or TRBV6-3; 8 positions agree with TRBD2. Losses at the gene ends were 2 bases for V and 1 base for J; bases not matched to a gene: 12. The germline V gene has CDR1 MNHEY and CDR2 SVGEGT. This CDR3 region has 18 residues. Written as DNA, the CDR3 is TGTGCCAGCAGTTACCCCGAGGGTAGCGGGGAATTCCAAGAGACCCAGTACTTC. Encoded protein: CASSYPEGSGEFQETQYF.

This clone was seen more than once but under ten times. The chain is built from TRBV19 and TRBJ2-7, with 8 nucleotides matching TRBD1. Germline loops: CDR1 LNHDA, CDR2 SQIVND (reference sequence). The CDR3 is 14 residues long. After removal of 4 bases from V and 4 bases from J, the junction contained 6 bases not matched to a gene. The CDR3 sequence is CASSKTGVMYEQYF. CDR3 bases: TGTGCCAGTAGTAAGACAGGGGTAATGTACGAGCAGTACTTC.

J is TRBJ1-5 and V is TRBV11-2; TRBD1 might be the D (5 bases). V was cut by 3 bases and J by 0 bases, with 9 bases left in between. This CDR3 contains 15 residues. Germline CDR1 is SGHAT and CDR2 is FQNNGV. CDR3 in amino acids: CASSLGGISNQPQHF. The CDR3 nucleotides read TGTGCCAGCAGCTTGGGGGGGATTAGCAATCAGCCCCAGCATTTT.

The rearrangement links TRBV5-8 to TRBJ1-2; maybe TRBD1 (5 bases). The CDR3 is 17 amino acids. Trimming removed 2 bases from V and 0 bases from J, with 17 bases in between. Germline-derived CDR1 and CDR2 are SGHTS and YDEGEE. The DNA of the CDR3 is TGTGCCAGCAGCTTCGTTAATCCCGCAGGGTCTAACTATGGCTACACCTTC. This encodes CASSFVNPAGSNYGYTF.

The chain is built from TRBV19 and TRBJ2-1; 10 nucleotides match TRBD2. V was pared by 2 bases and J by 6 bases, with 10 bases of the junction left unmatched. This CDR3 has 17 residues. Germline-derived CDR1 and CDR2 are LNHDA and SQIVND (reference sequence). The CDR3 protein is CASSIRGLADKSNEQFF. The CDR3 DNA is TGTGCCAGTAGTATACGAGGACTAGCGGACAAAAGCAATGAGCAGTTCTTC.

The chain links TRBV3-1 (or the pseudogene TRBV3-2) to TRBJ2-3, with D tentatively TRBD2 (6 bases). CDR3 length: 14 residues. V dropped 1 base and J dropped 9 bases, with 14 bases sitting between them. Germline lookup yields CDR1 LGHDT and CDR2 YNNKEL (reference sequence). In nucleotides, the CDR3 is TGTGCCAGCAGCCAAGGGTACGGACTACCCACGCAGTATTTT. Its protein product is CASSQGYGLPTQYF.

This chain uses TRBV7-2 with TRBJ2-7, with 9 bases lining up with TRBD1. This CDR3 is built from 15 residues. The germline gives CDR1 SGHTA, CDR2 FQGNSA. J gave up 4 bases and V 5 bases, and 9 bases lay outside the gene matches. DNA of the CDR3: TGTGCCAGCAGCCTCGGGACAGGGTCCGTGTACGAGCAGTACTTC. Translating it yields CASSLGTGSVYEQYF.

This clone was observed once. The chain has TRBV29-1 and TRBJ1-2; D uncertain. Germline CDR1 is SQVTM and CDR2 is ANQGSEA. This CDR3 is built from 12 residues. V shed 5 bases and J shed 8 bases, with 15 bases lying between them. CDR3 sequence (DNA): TGCAGCGTTCCTTCAGGTCCCAGCGGCTACACCTTC. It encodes CSVPSGPSGYTF.

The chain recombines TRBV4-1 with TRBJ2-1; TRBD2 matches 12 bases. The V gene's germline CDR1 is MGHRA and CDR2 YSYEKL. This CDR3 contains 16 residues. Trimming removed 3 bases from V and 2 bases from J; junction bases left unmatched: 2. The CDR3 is CASSQASGGAYNEQFF. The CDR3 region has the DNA TGCGCCAGCAGCCAGGCTAGCGGGGGGGCCTACAATGAGCAGTTCTTC.

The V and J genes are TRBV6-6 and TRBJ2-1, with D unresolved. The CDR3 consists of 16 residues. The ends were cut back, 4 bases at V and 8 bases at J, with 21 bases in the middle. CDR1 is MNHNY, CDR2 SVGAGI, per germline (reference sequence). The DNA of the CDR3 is TGTGCCAGCAGTTCCGCGCTTTGGGCATCCGGCGATGAGCAGTTCTTC. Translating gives CASSSALWASGDEQFF.

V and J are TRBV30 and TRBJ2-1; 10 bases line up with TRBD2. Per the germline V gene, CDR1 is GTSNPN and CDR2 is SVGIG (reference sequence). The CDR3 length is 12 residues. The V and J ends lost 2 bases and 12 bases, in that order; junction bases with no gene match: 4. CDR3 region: CAWSRLAGAQFF. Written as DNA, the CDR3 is TGTGCCTGGAGTAGGCTAGCGGGAGCGCAGTTCTTC.

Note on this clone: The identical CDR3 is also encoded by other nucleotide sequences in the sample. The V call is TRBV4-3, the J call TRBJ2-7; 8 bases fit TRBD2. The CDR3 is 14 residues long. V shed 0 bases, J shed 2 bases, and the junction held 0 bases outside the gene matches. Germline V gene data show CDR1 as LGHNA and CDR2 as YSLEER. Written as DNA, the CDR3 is TGCGCCAGCAGCCAAGATAGCGGGACCTACGAGCAGTACTTC. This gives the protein CASSQDSGTYEQYF.

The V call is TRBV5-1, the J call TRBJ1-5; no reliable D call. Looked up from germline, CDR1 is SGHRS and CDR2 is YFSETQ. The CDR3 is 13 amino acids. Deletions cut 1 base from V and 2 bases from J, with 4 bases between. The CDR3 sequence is CASSLRGNQPQHF. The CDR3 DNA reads TGCGCCAGCAGCTTGCGTGGCAATCAGCCCCAGCATTTT.

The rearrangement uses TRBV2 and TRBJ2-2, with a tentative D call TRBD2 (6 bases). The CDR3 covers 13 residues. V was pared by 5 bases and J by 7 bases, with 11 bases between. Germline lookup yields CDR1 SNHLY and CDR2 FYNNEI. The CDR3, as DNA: TGTGCCAGCAGTCGACTAGAAAGCGGGGAGCTGTTTTTT. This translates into CASSRLESGELFF.

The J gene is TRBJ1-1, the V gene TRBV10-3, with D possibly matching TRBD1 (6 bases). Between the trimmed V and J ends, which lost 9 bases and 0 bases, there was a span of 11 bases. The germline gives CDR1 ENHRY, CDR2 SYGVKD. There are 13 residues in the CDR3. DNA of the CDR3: TGTGCCATAGGGGGGGAAATGAACACTGAAGCTTTCTTT. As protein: CAIGGEMNTEAFF.

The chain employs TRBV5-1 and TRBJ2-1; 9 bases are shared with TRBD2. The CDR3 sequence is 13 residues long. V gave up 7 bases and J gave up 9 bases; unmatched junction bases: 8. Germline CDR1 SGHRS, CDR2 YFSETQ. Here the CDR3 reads CASRIAGEGEQFF. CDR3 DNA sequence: TGCGCCAGCCGGATAGCGGGAGAGGGTGAGCAGTTCTTC.

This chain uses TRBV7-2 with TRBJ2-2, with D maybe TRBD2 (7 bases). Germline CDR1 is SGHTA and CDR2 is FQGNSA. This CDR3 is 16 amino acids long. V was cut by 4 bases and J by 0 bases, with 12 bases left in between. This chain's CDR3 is CASSWGGRTNTGELFF. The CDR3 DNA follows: TGTGCCAGCAGCTGGGGGGGCAGAACGAACACCGGGGAGCTGTTTTTT.

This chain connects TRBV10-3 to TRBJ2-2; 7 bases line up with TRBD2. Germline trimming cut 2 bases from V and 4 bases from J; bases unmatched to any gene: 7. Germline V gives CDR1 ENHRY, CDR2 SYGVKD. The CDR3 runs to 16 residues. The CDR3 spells CAISEGGGIVTGELFF. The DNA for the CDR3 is TGTGCCATCAGTGAGGGGGGAGGGATAGTCACCGGGGAGCTGTTTTTT.

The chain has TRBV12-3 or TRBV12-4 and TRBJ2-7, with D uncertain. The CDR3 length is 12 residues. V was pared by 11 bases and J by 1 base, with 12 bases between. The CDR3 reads CASQRGSYEQYF. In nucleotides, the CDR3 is TGTGCCTCCCAACGCGGTTCCTACGAGCAGTACTTC.

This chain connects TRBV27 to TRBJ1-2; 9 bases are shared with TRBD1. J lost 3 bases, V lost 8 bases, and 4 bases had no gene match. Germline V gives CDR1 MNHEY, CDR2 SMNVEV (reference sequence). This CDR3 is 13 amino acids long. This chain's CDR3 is CASRDRVDYGYTF. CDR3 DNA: TGTGCCAGCCGGGACAGGGTGGACTATGGCTACACCTTC.

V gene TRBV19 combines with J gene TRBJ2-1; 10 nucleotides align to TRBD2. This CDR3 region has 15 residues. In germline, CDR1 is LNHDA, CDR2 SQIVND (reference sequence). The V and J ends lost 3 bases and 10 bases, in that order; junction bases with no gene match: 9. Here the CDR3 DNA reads TGTGCCAGTAGTATGAGGCTAGCGGGGGTACTGGAGCAGTTCTTC. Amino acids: CASSMRLAGVLEQFF.

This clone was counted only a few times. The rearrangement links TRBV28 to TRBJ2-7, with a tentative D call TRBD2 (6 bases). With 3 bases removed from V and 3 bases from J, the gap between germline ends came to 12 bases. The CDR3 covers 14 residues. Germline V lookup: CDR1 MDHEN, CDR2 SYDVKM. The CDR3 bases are TGTGCCAGCAGTTTCTCAGGGACTCTCTACGAGCAGTACTTC. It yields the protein CASSFSGTLYEQYF. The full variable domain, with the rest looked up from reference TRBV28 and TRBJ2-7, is DVKVTQSSRYLVKRTGEKVFLECVQDMDHENMFWYRQDPGLGLRLIYFSYDVKMKEKGDIPEGYSVSREKKERFSLILESASTNQTSMYLCASSFSGTLYEQYFGPGTRLTVT.

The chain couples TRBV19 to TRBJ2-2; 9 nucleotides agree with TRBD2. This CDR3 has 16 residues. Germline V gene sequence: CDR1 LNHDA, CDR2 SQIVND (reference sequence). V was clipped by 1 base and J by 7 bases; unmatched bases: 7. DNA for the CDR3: TGTGCCAGTAGTATAGTTGGCGGGAGGGTCGGCGGGGAGCTGTTTTTT. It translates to CASSIVGGRVGGELFF.

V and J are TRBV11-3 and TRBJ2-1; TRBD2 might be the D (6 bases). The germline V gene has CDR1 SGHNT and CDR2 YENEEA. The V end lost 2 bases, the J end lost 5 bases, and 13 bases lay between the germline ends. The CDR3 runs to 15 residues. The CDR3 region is CASSLPGGLDNEQFF. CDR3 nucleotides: TGTGCCAGCAGCTTACCCGGGGGTCTGGACAATGAGCAGTTCTTC. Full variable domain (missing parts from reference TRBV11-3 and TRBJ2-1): EAGVVQSPRYKIIEKKQPVAFWCNPISGHNTLYWYLQNLGQGPELLIRYENEEAVDDSQLPKDRFSAERLKGVDSTLKIQPAELGDSAVYLCASSLPGGLDNEQFFGPGTRLTVL.

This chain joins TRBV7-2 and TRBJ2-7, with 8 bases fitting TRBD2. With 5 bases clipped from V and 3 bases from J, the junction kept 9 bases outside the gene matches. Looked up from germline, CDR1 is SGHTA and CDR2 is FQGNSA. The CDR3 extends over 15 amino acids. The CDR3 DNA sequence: TGTGCCAGCAGCCGGGAGGGCCCTGGTGTCTACGAGCAGTACTTC. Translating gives CASSREGPGVYEQYF.

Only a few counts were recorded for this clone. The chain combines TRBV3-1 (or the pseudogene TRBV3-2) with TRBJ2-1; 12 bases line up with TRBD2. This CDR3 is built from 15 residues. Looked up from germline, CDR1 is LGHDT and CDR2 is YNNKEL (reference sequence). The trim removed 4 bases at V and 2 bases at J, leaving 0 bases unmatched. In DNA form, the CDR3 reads TGTGCCAGCAGCCCTAGCGGGGGGGCCTACAATGAGCAGTTCTTC. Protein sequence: CASSPSGGAYNEQFF.